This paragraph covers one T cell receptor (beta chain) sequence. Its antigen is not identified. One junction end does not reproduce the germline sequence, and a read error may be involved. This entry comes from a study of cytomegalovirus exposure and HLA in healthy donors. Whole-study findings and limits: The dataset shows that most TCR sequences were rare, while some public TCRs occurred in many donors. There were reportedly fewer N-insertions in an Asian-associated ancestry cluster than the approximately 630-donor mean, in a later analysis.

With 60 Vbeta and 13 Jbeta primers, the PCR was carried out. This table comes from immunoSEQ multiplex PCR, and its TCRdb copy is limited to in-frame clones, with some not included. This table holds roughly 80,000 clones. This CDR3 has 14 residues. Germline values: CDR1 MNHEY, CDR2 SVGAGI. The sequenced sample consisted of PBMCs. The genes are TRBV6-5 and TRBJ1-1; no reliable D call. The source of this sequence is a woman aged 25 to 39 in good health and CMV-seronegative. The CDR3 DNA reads TGTGCCAGCAGCCTAGACGGGAGTAGCACTGAAGATTTCTTT. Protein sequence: CASSLDGSSTEDFF.